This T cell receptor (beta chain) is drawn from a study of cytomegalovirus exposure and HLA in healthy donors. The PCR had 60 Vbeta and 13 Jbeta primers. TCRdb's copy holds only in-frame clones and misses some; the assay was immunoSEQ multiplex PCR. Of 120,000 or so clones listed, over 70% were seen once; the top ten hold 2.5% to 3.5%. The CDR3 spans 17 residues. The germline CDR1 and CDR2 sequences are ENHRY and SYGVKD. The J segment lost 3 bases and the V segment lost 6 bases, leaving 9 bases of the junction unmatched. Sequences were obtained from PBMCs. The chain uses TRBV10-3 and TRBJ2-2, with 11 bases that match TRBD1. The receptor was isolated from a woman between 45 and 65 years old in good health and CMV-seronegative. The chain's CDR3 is CAIRNSGTGGDTGELFF. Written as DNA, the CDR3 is TGTGCCATCAGAAACAGCGGGACAGGGGGTGACACCGGGGAGCTGTTTTTT.